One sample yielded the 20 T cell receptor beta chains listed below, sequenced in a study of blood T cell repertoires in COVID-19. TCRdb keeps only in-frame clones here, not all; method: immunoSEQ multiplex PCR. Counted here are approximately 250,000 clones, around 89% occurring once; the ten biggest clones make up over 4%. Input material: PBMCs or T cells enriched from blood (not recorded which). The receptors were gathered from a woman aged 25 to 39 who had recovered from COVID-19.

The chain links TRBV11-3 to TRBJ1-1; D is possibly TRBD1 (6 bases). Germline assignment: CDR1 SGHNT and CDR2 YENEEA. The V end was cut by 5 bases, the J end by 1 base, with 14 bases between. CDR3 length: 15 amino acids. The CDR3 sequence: CASSSSTGKNTEAFF. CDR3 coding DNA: TGTGCCAGCAGCAGCTCGACAGGAAAGAACACTGAAGCTTTCTTT.

This chain's CDR3 is CASSFYTEAFF. Here the CDR3 DNA reads TGTGCCAGCAGCTTCTACACTGAAGCTTTCTTT. The V call is TRBV7-9, the J call TRBJ1-1; no firm D call. Germline lookup yields CDR1 SEHNR and CDR2 FQNEAQ (reference sequence). V lost 3 bases to trimming and J lost 3 bases, with 2 bases between them. This CDR3 has 11 residues.

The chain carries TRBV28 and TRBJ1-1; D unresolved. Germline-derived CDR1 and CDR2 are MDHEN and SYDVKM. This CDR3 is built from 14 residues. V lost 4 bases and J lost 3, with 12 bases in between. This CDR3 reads CASSSPGDHTEAFF. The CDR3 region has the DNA TGTGCCAGCAGTTCCCCGGGAGATCACACTGAAGCTTTCTTT.

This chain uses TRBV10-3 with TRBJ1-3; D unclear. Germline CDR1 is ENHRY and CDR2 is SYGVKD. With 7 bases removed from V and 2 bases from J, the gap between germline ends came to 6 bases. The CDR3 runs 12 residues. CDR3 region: CAITGAGNTIYF. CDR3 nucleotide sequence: TGTGCCATCACAGGTGCTGGAAACACCATATATTTT.

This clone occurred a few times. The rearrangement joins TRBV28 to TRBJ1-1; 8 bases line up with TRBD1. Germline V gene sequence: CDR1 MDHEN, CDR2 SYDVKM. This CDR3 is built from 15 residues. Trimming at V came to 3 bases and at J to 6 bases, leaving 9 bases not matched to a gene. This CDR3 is CASSFPATGVAEAFF. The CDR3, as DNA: TGTGCCAGCAGTTTCCCTGCGACAGGGGTGGCTGAAGCTTTCTTT.

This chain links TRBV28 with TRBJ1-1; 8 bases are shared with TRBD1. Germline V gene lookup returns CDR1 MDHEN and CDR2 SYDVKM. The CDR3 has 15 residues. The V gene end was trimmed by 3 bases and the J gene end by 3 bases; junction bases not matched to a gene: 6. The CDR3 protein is CASSFSGGLDTEAFF. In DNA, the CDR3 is TGTGCCAGCAGTTTTTCAGGGGGCTTGGACACTGAAGCTTTCTTT.

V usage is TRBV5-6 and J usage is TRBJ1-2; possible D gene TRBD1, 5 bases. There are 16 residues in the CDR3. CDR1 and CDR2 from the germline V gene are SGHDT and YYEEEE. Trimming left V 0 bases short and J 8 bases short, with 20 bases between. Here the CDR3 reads CASSLAGQGPLKGYTF. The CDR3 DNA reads TGTGCCAGCAGCTTGGCCGGGCAGGGCCCCCTCAAGGGCTACACCTTC.

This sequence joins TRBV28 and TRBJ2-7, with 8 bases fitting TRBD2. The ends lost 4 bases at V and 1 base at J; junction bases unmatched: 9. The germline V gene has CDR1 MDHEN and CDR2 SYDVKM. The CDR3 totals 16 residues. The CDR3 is CASSSGGGPSSYEQYF. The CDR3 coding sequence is TGTGCCAGCAGTTCCGGGGGGGGGCCGTCGTCCTACGAGCAGTACTTC.

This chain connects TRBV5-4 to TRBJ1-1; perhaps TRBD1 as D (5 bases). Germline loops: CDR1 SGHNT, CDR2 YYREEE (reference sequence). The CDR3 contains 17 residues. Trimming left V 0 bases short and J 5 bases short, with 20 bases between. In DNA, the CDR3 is TGTGCCAGCAGCTTGGCTAGCCGGGGGAGGGGCGGGACTGAAGCTTTCTTT. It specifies CASSLASRGRGGTEAFF.

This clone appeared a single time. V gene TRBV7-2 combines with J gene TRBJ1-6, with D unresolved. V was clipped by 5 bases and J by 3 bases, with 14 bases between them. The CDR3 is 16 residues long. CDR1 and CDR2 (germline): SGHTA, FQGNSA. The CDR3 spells CASSPNHSFYNSPLHF. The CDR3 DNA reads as TGTGCCAGCAGCCCTAACCACAGTTTCTATAATTCACCCCTCCACTTT.

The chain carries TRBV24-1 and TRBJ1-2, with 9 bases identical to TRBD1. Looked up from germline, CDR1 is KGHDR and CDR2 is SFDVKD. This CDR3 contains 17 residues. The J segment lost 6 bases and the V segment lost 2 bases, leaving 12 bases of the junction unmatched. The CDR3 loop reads CATSDWPGTGSPDGYTF. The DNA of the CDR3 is TGTGCCACCAGTGATTGGCCCGGGACAGGGAGTCCCGATGGCTACACCTTC.

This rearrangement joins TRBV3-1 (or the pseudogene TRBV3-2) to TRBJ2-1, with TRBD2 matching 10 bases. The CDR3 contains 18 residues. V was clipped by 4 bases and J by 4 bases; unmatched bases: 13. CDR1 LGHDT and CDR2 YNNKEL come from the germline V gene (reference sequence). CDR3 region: CASSPHYMSGRGYNEQFF. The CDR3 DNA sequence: TGTGCCAGCAGCCCCCACTATATGAGCGGGAGGGGATACAATGAGCAGTTCTTC.

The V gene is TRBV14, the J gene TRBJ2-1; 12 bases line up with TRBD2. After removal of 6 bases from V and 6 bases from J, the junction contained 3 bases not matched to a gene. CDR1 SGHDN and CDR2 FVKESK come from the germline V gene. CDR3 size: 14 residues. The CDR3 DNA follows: TGTGCCAGCAGGCTAGCGGGAGGGTTCAATGAGCAGTTCTTC. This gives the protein CASRLAGGFNEQFF. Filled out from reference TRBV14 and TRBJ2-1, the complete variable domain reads EAGVTQFPSHSVIEKGQTVTLRCDPISGHDNLYWYRRVMGKEIKFLLHFVKESKQDESGMPNNRFLAERTGGTYSTLKVQPAELEDSGVYFCASRLAGGFNEQFFGPGTRLTVL.

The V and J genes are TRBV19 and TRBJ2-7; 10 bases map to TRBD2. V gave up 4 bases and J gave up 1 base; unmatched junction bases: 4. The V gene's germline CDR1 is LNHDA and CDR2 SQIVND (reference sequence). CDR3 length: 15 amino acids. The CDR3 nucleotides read TGTGCCAGTAGTACCGGACTAGCGGTTTCCTACGAGCAGTACTTC. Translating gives CASSTGLAVSYEQYF.

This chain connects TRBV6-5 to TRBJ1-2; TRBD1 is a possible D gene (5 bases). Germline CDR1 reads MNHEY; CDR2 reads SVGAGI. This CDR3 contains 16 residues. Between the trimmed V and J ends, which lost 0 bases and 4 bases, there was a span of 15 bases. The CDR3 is CASSYSYRQPLYGYTF. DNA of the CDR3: TGTGCCAGCAGTTACTCGTACCGACAGCCTCTCTATGGCTACACCTTC.

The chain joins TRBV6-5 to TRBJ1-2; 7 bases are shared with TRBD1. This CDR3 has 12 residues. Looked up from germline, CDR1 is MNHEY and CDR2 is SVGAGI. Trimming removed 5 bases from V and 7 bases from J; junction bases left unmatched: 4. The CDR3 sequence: CASSRQGGGYTF. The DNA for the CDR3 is TGTGCCAGCAGTAGACAGGGCGGTGGCTACACCTTC.

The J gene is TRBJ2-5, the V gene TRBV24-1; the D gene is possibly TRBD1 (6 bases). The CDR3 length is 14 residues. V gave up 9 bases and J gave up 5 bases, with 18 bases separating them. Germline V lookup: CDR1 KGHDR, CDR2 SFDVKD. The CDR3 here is CATPGTLPAETQYF. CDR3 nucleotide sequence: TGTGCCACCCCCGGGACACTGCCGGCGGAGACCCAGTACTTC.

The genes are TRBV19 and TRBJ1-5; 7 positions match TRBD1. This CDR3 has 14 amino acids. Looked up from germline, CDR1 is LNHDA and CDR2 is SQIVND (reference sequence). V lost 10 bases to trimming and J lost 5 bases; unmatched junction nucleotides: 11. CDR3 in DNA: TGTGCCACCTCCGAGACAGGGCGGCATCAGCCCCAGCATTTT. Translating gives CATSETGRHQPQHF.

The CDR3, as DNA: TGTGCCAGCAGTTTAGCGGTGGGGGGAAGCTATGGCTACACCTTC. Protein sequence: CASSLAVGGSYGYTF. The chain combines TRBV28 with TRBJ1-2; possibly TRBD1 for D (5 bases). There are 15 residues in the CDR3. Germline CDR1 MDHEN, CDR2 SYDVKM. Trimming stripped 2 bases from V and 4 bases from J, with 14 bases between.

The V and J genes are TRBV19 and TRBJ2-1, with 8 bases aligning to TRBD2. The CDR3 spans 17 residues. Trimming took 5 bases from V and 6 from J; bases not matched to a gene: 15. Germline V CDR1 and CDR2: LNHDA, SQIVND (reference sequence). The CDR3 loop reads CASSPLFRRGLGNEQFF. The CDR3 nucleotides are TGTGCCAGTAGTCCCCTGTTCCGTCGGGGACTAGGCAATGAGCAGTTCTTC.